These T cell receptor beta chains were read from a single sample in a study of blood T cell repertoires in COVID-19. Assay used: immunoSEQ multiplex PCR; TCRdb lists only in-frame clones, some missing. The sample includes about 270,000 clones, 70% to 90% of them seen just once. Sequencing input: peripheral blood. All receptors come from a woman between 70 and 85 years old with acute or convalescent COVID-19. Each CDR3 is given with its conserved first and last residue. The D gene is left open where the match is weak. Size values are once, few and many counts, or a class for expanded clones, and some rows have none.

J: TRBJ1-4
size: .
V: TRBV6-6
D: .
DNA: TGTGCCAGCAGGGGTAACCGGGGGGCTAAGGATGAAAAACTGTTTTTT
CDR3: CASRGNRGAKDEKLFF

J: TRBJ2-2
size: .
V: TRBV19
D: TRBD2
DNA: TGTGCCAGTAAAGGGCATTCTAGCGGGGGTAAAACCGGGGAGCTGTTTTTT
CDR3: CASKGHSSGGKTGELFF

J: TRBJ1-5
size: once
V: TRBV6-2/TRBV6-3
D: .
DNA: TGTGCCAGCAGTTCAACAGTATATAGCAATCAGCCCCAGCATTTT
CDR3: CASSSTVYSNQPQHF

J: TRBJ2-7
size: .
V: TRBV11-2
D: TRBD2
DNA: TGTGCCAGCAGCCCCCGGGCGGGGGGCCACCTACTGGAGCAGTACTTC
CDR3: CASSPRAGGHLLEQYF

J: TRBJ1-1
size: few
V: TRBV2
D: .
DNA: TGTGCCAGCAGTGGGACAGTCAACACTGAAGCTTTCTTT
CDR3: CASSGTVNTEAFF

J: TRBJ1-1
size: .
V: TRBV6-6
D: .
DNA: TGTGCCAGCAGTTACGCACAGGTTGAAGCTTTCTTT
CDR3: CASSYAQVEAFF

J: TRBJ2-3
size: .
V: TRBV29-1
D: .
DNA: TGCAGCGTTGAACGGGGATTCACAGATACGCAGTATTTT
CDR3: CSVERGFTDTQYF

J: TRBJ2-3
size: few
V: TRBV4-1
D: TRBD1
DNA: TGCGCCAGCAGCCAGAAGGGGGCCTCCACAGATACGCAGTATTTT
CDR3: CASSQKGASTDTQYF

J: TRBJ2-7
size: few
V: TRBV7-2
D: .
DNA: TGTGCCAGCAGCTGGACAGTTTCCTCCGAGCAGTACTTC
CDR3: CASSWTVSSEQYF

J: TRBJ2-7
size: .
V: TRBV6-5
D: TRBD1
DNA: TGTGCCAGCAGTTTAAGACAGGGGTCAACCTACGAGCAGTACTTC
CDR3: CASSLRQGSTYEQYF

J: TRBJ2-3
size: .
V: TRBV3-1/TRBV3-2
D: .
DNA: TGTGCCAGCAGCCTCGTAAGGGGGTATACGCAGTATTTT
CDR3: CASSLVRGYTQYF

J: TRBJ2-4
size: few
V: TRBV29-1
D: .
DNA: TGCAGCGTTGACGCAGAACCGAACATTCAGTACTTC
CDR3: CSVDAEPNIQYF

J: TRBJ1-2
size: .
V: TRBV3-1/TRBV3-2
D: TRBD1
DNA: TGTGCCAGCAGCCACGAGGGGGCTGGCTATGGCTACACCTTC
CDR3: CASSHEGAGYGYTF

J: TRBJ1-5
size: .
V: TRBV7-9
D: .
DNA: TGTGCCAGCAGCCTGGGACACAATCAGCCCCAGCATTTT
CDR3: CASSLGHNQPQHF

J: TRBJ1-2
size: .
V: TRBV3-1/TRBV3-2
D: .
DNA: TGTGCCAGCAGCCAATTCTTACAGGGAGATGGCTACACCTTC
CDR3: CASSQFLQGDGYTF

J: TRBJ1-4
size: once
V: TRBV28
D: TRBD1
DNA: TGTGCCAGCAGCCCAGACAGGGGGGGCATTAATGAAAAACTGTTTTTT
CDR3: CASSPDRGGINEKLFF